Below, one T cell receptor beta chain is given with its context. Its antigen is not yet known. Base qualities are missing; no much larger clone stands one base away. The sample's treatment or condition label, decoded: 15 to 20 received Ad26.COV2.S at low or high dose, single or two shots; roughly 5 received placebo; per-sample allocation not given. Repertoires of vaccine and placebo recipients were sequenced from samples collected on day 63 after the first injection. In Cohort 1b, 25 or so adults aged 18-55 years were enrolled at a single site in Boston, USA, between 29 July and 7 August 2020. As a vaccine, Ad26.COV2.S was a replication-incompetent adenovirus type 26 vector that expressed a prefusion-stabilized SARS-CoV-2 spike protein derived from the original Wuhan strain. The data are from a study of Ad26.COV2.S vaccination and SARS-CoV-2 variants (dated by TCRdb to about 2021). Regarding the study in general: Donors in the vaccine arm were drawn from COV1001, a multicentre, randomized, double-blind, placebo-controlled phase I-IIa trial testing Ad26.COV2.S in healthy adults. Ad26.COV2.S was administered intramuscularly at a dose of 5x10^10 or 1x10^11 viral particles, either as one shot or as two shots given 56 days apart. Sequencing of the TCRbeta repertoire served to evaluate the specificity and breadth of SARS-CoV-2-reactive T cell receptors following Ad26.COV2.S vaccination. The TCR-sequenced set comprised approximately 30 samples: some 19 Ad26.COV2.S vaccine recipients, 5 placebo recipients and 8 SARS-CoV-2 convalescent individuals. Participants in the trial were split at random into five groups of five each, receiving low-dose or high-dose Ad26.COV2.S once or twice, or else placebo on both occasions. Investigators did not know the trial group allocation while performing experiments and assessing outcomes. Broad study findings and their caveats: Comparable non-spike TCR breadth was observed between vaccine and placebo recipients, consistent with only spike being contained in the vaccine. Comparing responses between vaccine doses or regimens was not something the study was powered to do. After vaccination, substantial breadth of spike-specific CD8+ and CD4+ T cell responses was reported. The authors noted that the TCR breadth and depth analyses may have underestimated total T cell responses. Compared with placebo recipients, Ad26.COV2.S recipients showed higher spike-specific TCR breadth (P = 0.0014).

The immunoSEQ Assay was used to sequence TCRbeta CDR3 regions. After extraction, genomic DNA underwent amplification by bias-controlled multiplex PCR, followed by high-throughput sequencing. The authors processed their data as follows. To quantify the absolute abundance of each unique TCRbeta CDR3 region, sequences were collapsed and filtered. T cell fraction was estimated by normalizing TCRbeta template counts to usable DNA, which was measured by amplifying reference genes present in all nucleated cells. Repertoire TCRs were annotated as SARS-CoV-2-specific when V gene, CDR3 amino acid sequence and J gene were exactly matched to a known reactive TCR set. MIRA supplied the reference SARS-CoV-2 TCR set, which was filtered for enrichment in COVID-19-positive ImmuneCODE repertoires so that public or cross-reactive TCRs were removed. Drawing on the MIRA antigens, annotated TCRs were analysed further at the level of specific ORF or position within ORF. Breadth was defined as the number of annotated unique rearrangements divided by the total number of unique productive rearrangements, and depth was defined as the summed frequency of the annotated unique rearrangements. Two-sided Wilcoxon rank-sum tests were applied when comparing TCR breadth between groups. TCRdb mirrors the immuneACCESS table, restricted to in-frame sequences. Some clones are absent from its copies; in checked studies, under half trace to an unresolved V gene, and the reason for the others is unknown. V, J and clone size reflect that table, while D and trimming were determined from the DNA. This sample lists about 480,000 clones; approximately 90% were detected once. Together, the top ten hold more than 10% of the sample.

For CDR1 and CDR2, the germline V gene (reference sequence) lists GTSNPN and SVGIG. The CDR3 runs 13 amino acids, cysteine and phenylalanine included. Only CDR3 DNA remains: 39 bases, in frame from the first base. The V end gives up 5 bases and the J end 10 bases, leaving 8 bases in the junction not matched to a gene. The receptor's source is a person aged 18 to 65 who received the Ad26.COV2.S COVID-19 vaccine or a placebo. The input for sequencing was peripheral blood, taken in a trial of Ad26.COV2.S vaccine versus placebo. This chain is built from TRBV30 and TRBJ1-6; the junction holds 7 bases that match TRBD1. CDR3 reads: CAWGDRVDSPLHF. The DNA sequence is as follows: TGTGCCTGGGGAGACAGGGTCGACTCACCCCTCCACTTT.